Presented here are 21 T cell receptor beta chains from one specimen sequenced in a study of blood T cell repertoires in COVID-19. This table comes from immunoSEQ multiplex PCR, and its TCRdb copy is limited to in-frame clones, with some not included. The profile covers 25,000 to 35,000 clones, with more than 85% appearing a single time and 0.75% to 0.85% taken by the ten largest. Input material: peripheral blood. These receptors all come from a woman aged 70 to 79 with COVID-19, enrolled during active disease.

This rearrangement joins TRBV19 to TRBJ1-5; D not certain. Per germline, CDR1 LNHDA and CDR2 SQIVND (reference sequence). The germline V and J ends were trimmed by 3 bases and 4 bases, with 13 bases remaining between them. This CDR3 contains 15 residues. In DNA, the CDR3 is TGTGCCAGTAGTATGTCGACCCAGGTTAATCAGCCCCAGCATTTT. This translates into CASSMSTQVNQPQHF.

This chain uses TRBV19 with TRBJ1-6; TRBD1 aligns across 9 bases. V lost 3 bases, J lost 7 bases, and 7 bases stayed unmatched. From germline, CDR1 is LNHDA and CDR2 SQIVND (reference sequence). The CDR3 is 16 residues long. The CDR3 nucleotides read TGTGCCAGTAGTATCGGGACAGGGTCTACCAATTCACCCCTCCACTTT. It specifies CASSIGTGSTNSPLHF.

The chain has TRBV10-2 and TRBJ2-7; 9 bases are shared with TRBD2. The germline V gene encodes CDR1 WSHSY and CDR2 SAAADI. There are 16 residues in the CDR3. V lost 1 base, J lost 4 bases, and 8 bases stayed unmatched. The CDR3 reads CASSEFSSSGMYEQYF. The CDR3, as DNA: TGCGCCAGCAGTGAGTTTAGCTCTAGCGGGATGTACGAGCAGTACTTC.

J is TRBJ1-1 and V is TRBV6-6, with TRBD1 as a possible D gene (5 bases). Germline CDR1 is MNHNY and CDR2 is SVGAGI (reference sequence). The CDR3 consists of 15 residues. The V end was cut by 5 bases, the J end by 1 base, with 14 bases between. CDR3 protein: CASSDAGTANTEAFF. For the CDR3, the DNA is TGTGCCAGCAGTGACGCGGGGACCGCGAACACTGAAGCTTTCTTT.

This chain links TRBV13 with TRBJ2-5, with a tentative D call TRBD2 (6 bases). The CDR3 sequence is 14 residues long. Trimming shortened V by 3 bases and J by 2 bases, and 10 bases separated the two germline ends. Germline V gives CDR1 PRHDT, CDR2 FYEKMQ (reference sequence). CDR3 DNA: TGTGCCAGCAGCTTCCCGGGGGTTCAAGAGACCCAGTACTTC. Its translation is CASSFPGVQETQYF. The whole variable domain, remainder taken from reference TRBV13 and TRBJ2-5, is AAGVIQSPRHLIKEKRETATLKCYPIPRHDTVYWYQQGPGQDPQFLISFYEKMQSDKGSIPDRFSAQQFSDYHSELNMSSLELGDSALYFCASSFPGVQETQYFGPGTRLLVL.

V is TRBV3-1 (or the pseudogene TRBV3-2) and J is TRBJ2-3, with 9 positions matching TRBD2. The V gene's germline CDR1 is LGHDT and CDR2 YNNKEL (reference sequence). V was clipped by 4 bases and J by 0 bases; unmatched bases: 2. The CDR3 spans 15 residues. CDR3 coding DNA: TGTGCCAGCAGCCTAGCGGGAGATAGCACAGATACGCAGTATTTT. As protein: CASSLAGDSTDTQYF.

The chain employs TRBV7-3 and TRBJ1-2, with 10 bases aligning to TRBD1. Germline V gene lookup returns CDR1 SGHTA and CDR2 FQGTGA. The CDR3 totals 15 residues. J gave up 7 bases and V 5 bases, and 10 bases lay outside the gene matches. CDR3 region: CASSPTTGGVGGYTF. DNA for the CDR3: TGTGCCAGCAGCCCAACGACAGGGGGCGTGGGTGGCTACACCTTC.

This clone was detected only once. The chain recombines TRBV9 with TRBJ2-4; TRBD2 agrees at 8 bases. Per the germline V gene, CDR1 is SGDLS and CDR2 is YYNGEE. The length of the CDR3 is 18 residues. V trimming: 5 bases; J trimming: 6 bases; junction bases outside the gene matches: 19. This CDR3 reads CASSPFPPTGGVPNIQYF. Here the CDR3 DNA reads TGTGCCAGCAGTCCTTTCCCTCCAACGGGGGGGGTTCCAAACATTCAGTACTTC.

This rearrangement joins TRBV9 to TRBJ2-1; 7 bases match TRBD1. V was pared by 3 bases and J by 9 bases, with 6 bases of the junction left unmatched. Germline loops: CDR1 SGDLS, CDR2 YYNGEE. This CDR3 has 13 amino acids. The CDR3 region has the DNA TGTGCCAGCAGCGCCGCGGACAGGTCTGAGCAGTTCTTC. It codes for CASSAADRSEQFF.

This clone was counted between two and nine times. V is TRBV28 and J is TRBJ1-5; weak D call: TRBD1 (6 bases). Trimming stripped 6 bases from V and 1 base from J, with 19 bases between. CDR1 and CDR2 (germline): MDHEN, SYDVKM. This CDR3 region has 17 residues. The CDR3 protein is CASSTERGALSNQPQHF. For the CDR3, the DNA is TGTGCCAGCAGCACTGAGCGGGGGGCTTTGAGCAATCAGCCCCAGCATTTT.

The chain recombines TRBV27 with TRBJ2-2; 9 bases align to TRBD2. The V gene end was trimmed by 11 bases and the J gene end by 5 bases; junction bases not matched to a gene: 15. Germline assignment: CDR1 MNHEY and CDR2 SMNVEV (reference sequence). The CDR3 covers 16 residues. This CDR3 is CASKALAGVSTGELFF. DNA for the CDR3: TGTGCCTCAAAAGCGTTAGCGGGAGTATCAACCGGGGAGCTGTTTTTT.

The V gene is TRBV19, the J gene TRBJ2-5; 8 positions match TRBD2. The CDR3 is made up of 16 amino acids. Per germline, CDR1 LNHDA and CDR2 SQIVND (reference sequence). V trimming: 4 bases; J trimming: 2 bases; junction bases outside the gene matches: 9. The DNA of the CDR3 is TGTGCCAGTAGTACCCTCGGGAGGGACGGACAAGAGACCCAGTACTTC. Translated: CASSTLGRDGQETQYF. The full variable domain, rest sourced from reference TRBV19 and TRBJ2-5, is DGGITQSPKYLFRKEGQNVTLSCEQNLNHDAMYWYRQDPGQGLRLIYYSQIVNDFQKGDIAEGYSVSREKKESFPLTVTSAQKNPTAFYLCASSTLGRDGQETQYFGPGTRLLVL.

The chain recombines TRBV18 with TRBJ2-1; 11 positions agree with TRBD2. V dropped 4 bases and J dropped 5; count of bases not matched to a gene: 4. The V gene's germline CDR1 is KGHSH and CDR2 LQKENI. The CDR3 consists of 15 residues. The CDR3, as DNA: TGTGCCAGCTCACTAGCGGGAGGGCCCGACAATGAGCAGTTCTTC. Translated: CASSLAGGPDNEQFF.

The chain is built from TRBV5-1 and TRBJ2-5; no clear D gene. The V end lost 0 bases, the J end lost 4 bases, and 4 bases lay between the germline ends. CDR1 SGHRS and CDR2 YFSETQ come from the germline V gene. CDR3 length: 12 amino acids. The CDR3 loop is CASSLAGETQYF. DNA of the CDR3: TGCGCCAGCAGCTTGGCGGGAGAGACCCAGTACTTC.

In this sample, this clone turned up once. The chain couples TRBV20-1 to TRBJ2-7, with 10 bases that match TRBD2. The CDR3 has 13 amino acids. Trimming cost V 3 bases and J 6 bases; bases outside gene matches: 5. CDR1 and CDR2 (germline): DFQATT, SNEGSKA (reference sequence). The CDR3 region is CSASGLAGAEQYF. The CDR3 region has the DNA TGCAGTGCTAGTGGGCTAGCGGGAGCCGAGCAGTACTTC.

The chain carries TRBV7-9 and TRBJ2-7, with D possibly TRBD1 on 6 matching bases. The CDR3 covers 17 residues. Germline V gene data show CDR1 as SEHNR and CDR2 as FQNEAQ (reference sequence). V gave up 5 bases and J gave up 2 bases, with 22 bases separating them. CDR3 residues: CASSPTTGLERPYEQYF. DNA of the CDR3: TGTGCCAGCAGCCCGACGACAGGACTCGAGCGGCCCTACGAGCAGTACTTC.

The chain links TRBV4-1 to TRBJ2-1; 11 bases agree with TRBD2. The CDR3 loop spans 15 amino acids. The V gene end was trimmed by 6 bases and the J gene end by 7 bases; junction bases not matched to a gene: 8. Germline V CDR1 and CDR2: MGHRA, YSYEKL. This CDR3 reads CASRLLGLADNEQFF. As DNA, the CDR3 is TGCGCCAGCAGACTGCTGGGACTAGCGGATAATGAGCAGTTCTTC.

The chain is built from TRBV5-1 and TRBJ1-2, with 7 nucleotides matching TRBD1. The CDR3 length is 17 residues. Per germline, CDR1 SGHRS and CDR2 YFSETQ. With V trimmed by 0 bases and J by 4 bases, 12 bases remained unmatched. Here the CDR3 reads CASSLVGTAGTSYGYTF. DNA for the CDR3: TGCGCCAGCAGCTTGGTCGGGACAGCGGGCACCTCCTATGGCTACACCTTC.

V usage is TRBV28 and J usage is TRBJ1-5; weak D call: TRBD1 (5 bases). Germline assignment: CDR1 MDHEN and CDR2 SYDVKM. Trimming took off 6 bases at V and 3 bases at J, with 15 bases between the two ends. CDR3 size: 15 residues. CDR3 DNA sequence: TGTGCCAGCAGCCCCGAGCAGGGCAACAATCAGCCCCAGCATTTT. Translated, it gives CASSPEQGNNQPQHF.

This rearrangement joins TRBV5-5 to TRBJ2-1, with TRBD1 matching over 7 bases. Trimming took 2 bases from V and 3 from J; bases not matched to a gene: 5. This CDR3 spans 15 amino acids. Germline CDR1 is SGHKS and CDR2 is YYEKEE (reference sequence). The chain's CDR3 is CASSFGQEIYNEQFF. The DNA of the CDR3 is TGTGCCAGCAGCTTTGGACAGGAAATCTACAATGAGCAGTTCTTC.

The chain carries TRBV18 and TRBJ2-2; TRBD2 aligns across 10 bases. V lost 4 bases and J lost 1; bases outside the gene matches: 3. The germline V gene encodes CDR1 KGHSH and CDR2 LQKENI. The CDR3 extends over 16 amino acids. CDR3 bases: TGTGCCAGCTCACGGATAGCGGGAGGGAACACCGGGGAGCTGTTTTTT. Amino acids: CASSRIAGGNTGELFF.